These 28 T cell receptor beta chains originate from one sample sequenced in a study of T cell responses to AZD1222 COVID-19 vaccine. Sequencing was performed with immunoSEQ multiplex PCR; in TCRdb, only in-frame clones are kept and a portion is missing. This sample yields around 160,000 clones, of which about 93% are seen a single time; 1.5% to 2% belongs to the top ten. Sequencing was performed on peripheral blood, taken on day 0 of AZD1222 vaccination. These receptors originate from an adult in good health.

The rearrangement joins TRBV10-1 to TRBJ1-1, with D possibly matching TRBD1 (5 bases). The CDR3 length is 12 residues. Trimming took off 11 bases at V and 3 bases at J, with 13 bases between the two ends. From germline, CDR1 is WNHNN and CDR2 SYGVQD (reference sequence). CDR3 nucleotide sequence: TGCGCCGAGGGGAAGAGCGACACTGAAGCTTTCTTT. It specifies CAEGKSDTEAFF.

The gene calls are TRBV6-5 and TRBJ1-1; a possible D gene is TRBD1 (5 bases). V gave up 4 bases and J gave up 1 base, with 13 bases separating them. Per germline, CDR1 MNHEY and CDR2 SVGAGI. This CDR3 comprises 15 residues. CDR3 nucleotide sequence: TGTGCCAGCAGTTTAAAGACAGCCGGGAACACTGAAGCTTTCTTT. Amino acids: CASSLKTAGNTEAFF.

CDR3 DNA sequence: TGTGCCAGCAGCTTATCAACCGGGGAGCTGTTTTTT. Translation: CASSLSTGELFF. The rearrangement links TRBV7-6 to TRBJ2-2; D is unclear. CDR1 is SGHVS, CDR2 FNYEAQ, per germline. V lost 2 bases and J 5 bases, leaving 3 bases between the germline ends. This CDR3 comprises 12 residues. The whole variable domain, remainder taken from reference TRBV7-6 and TRBJ2-2, is GAGVSQSPRYKVTKRGQDVALRCDPISGHVSLYWYRQALGQGPEFLTYFNYEAQQDKSGLPNDRFSAERPEGSISTLTIQRTEQRDSAMYRCASSLSTGELFFGEGSRLTVL.

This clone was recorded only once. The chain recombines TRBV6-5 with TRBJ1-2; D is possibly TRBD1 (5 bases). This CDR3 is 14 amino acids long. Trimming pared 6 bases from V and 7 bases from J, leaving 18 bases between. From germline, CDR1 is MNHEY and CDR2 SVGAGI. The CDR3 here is CASSRKGAVAGYTF. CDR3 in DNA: TGTGCCAGCAGCCGCAAAGGGGCAGTAGCTGGCTACACCTTC.

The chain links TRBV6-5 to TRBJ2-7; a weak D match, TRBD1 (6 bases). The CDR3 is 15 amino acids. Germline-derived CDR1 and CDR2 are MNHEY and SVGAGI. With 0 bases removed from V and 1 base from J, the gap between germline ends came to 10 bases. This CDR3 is CASSYSRQGSYEQYF. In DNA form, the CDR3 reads TGTGCCAGCAGTTACTCGAGGCAGGGGTCCTACGAGCAGTACTTC.

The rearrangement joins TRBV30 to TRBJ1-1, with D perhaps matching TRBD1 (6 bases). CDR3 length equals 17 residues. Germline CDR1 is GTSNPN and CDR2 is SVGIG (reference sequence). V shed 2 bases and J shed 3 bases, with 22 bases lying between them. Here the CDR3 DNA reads TGTGCCTGGAGTAGCGGGACATCCCTTTTTGAGGACACTGAAGCTTTCTTT. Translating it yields CAWSSGTSLFEDTEAFF.

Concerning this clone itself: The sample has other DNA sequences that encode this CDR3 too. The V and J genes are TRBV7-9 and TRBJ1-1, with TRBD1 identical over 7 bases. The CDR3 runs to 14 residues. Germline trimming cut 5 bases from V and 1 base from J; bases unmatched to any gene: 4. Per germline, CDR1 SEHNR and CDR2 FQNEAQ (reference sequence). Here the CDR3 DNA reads TGTGCCAGCAGCCCCCGGACAGGGAACACTGAAGCTTTCTTT. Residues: CASSPRTGNTEAFF.

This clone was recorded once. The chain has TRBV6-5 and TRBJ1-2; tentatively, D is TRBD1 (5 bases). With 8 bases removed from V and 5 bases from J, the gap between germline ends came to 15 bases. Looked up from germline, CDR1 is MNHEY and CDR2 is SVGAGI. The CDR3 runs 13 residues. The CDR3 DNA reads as TGTGCCAGCCTAGTTAGCGGGGGGTATGGCTACACCTTC. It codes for CASLVSGGYGYTF.

In DNA form, the CDR3 reads TGTGCCAGCAGTTCGGACAGGGTTTCGAACACTGAAGCTTTCTTT. It translates to CASSSDRVSNTEAFF. The genes are TRBV27 and TRBJ1-1; 8 bases line up with TRBD1. This CDR3 comprises 15 residues. In germline, CDR1 is MNHEY, CDR2 SMNVEV (reference sequence). After removal of 4 bases from V and 1 base from J, the junction contained 5 bases not matched to a gene.

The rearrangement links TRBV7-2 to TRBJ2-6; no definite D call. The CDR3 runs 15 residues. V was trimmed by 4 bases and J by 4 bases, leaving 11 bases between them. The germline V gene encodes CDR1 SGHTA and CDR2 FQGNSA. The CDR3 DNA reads TGTGCCAGCAGCTCAATGACATCAGGGGCCAACGTCCTGACTTTC. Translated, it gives CASSSMTSGANVLTF.

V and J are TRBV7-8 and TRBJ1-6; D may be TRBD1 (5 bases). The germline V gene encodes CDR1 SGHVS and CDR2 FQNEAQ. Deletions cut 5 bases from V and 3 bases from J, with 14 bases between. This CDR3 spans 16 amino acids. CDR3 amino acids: CASSIRAGFYNSPLHF. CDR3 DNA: TGTGCCAGCAGCATCAGGGCAGGCTTCTATAATTCACCCCTCCACTTT.

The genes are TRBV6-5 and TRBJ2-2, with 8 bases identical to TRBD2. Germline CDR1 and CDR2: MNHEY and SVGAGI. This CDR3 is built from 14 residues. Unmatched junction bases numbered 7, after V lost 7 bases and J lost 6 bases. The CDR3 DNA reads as TGTGCCAGCAAGGGACTAGTGGTCTCCGGGGAGCTGTTTTTT. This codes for CASKGLVVSGELFF.

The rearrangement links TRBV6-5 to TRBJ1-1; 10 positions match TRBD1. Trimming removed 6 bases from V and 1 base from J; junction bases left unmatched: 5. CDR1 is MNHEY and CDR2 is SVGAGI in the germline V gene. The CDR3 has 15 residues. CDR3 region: CASSGTGVGNTEAFF. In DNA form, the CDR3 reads TGTGCCAGCAGCGGGACAGGGGTTGGGAACACTGAAGCTTTCTTT.

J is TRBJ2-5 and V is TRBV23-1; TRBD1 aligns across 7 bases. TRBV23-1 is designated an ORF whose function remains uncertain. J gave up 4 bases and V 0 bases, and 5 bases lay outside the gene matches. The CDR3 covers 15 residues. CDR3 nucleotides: TGCGCCAGCAGTCAATCGGAACCAGGGGGAGAGACCCAGTACTTC. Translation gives CASSQSEPGGETQYF.

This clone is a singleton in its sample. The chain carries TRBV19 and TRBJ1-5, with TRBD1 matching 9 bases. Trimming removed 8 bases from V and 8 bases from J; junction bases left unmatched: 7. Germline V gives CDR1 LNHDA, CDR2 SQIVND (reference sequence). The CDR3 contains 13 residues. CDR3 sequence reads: CASSRQGGKPQHF. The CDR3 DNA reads TGTGCCAGTTCACGACAGGGGGGCAAGCCCCAGCATTTT.

In nucleotides, the CDR3 is TGTGCCAGCAGTGACCACTCCGGCAATCAGCCCCAGCATTTT. This codes for CASSDHSGNQPQHF. The chain carries TRBV6-1 and TRBJ1-5, with D hard to call. The germline gives CDR1 MNHNS, CDR2 SASEGT. The CDR3 contains 14 residues. The V gene lost 3 bases and the J gene lost 2 bases, with 8 bases spanning the gap.

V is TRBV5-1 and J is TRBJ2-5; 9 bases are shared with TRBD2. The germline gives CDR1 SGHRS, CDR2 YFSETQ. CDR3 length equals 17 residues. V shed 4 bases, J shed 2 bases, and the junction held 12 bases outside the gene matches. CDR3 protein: CASSPRLASGVQETQYF. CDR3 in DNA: TGCGCCAGCAGCCCGCGGTTGGCTAGCGGGGTTCAAGAGACCCAGTACTTC.

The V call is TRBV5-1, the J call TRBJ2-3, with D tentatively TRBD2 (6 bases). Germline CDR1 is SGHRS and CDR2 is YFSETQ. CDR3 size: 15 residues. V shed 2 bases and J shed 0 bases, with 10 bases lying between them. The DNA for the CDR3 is TGCGCCAGCAGCTTCGGGCGGGACAGCACAGATACGCAGTATTTT. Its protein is CASSFGRDSTDTQYF.

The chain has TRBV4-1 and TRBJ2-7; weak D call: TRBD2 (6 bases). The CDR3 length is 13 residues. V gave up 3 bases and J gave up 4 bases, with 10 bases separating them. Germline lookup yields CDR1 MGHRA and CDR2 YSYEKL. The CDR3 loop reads CASSHAGGYEQYF. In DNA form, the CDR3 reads TGCGCCAGCAGCCATGCCGGGGGTTACGAGCAGTACTTC.

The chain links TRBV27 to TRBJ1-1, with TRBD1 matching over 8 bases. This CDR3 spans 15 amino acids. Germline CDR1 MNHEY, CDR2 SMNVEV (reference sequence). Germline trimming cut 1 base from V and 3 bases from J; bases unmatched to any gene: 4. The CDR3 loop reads CASSLWGRGHTEAFF. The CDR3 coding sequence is TGTGCCAGCAGTTTATGGGGCAGGGGGCACACTGAAGCTTTCTTT.

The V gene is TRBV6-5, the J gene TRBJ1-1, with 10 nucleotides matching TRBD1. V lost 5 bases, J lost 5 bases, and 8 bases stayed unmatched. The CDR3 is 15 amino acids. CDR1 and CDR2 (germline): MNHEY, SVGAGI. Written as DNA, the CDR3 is TGTGCCAGCAGTCCCCTCGGGACAGGGGTTACTGAAGCTTTCTTT. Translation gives CASSPLGTGVTEAFF.

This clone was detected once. The CDR3 DNA sequence: TGTGCCAGCGAACAGGGGGCTGGAAACACCATATATTTT. Amino acid sequence: CASEQGAGNTIYF. This chain uses TRBV7-3 with TRBJ1-3, with 8 bases matching TRBD1. J was trimmed by 2 bases and V by 8 bases; bases with no gene match: 2. CDR1 and CDR2 from the germline V gene are SGHTA and FQGTGA. This CDR3 contains 13 residues.

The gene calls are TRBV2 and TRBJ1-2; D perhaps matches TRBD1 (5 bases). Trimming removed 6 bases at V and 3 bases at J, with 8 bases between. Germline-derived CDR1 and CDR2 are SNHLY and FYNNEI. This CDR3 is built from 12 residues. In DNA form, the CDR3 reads TGTGCCAGCAGAGACAGATACTATGGCTACACCTTC. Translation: CASRDRYYGYTF.

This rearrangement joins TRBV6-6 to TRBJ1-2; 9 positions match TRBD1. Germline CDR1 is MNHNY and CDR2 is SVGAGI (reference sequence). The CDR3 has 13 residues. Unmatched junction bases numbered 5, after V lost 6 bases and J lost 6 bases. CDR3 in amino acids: CASRQQGADGYTF. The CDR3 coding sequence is TGTGCCAGCAGACAACAGGGGGCAGATGGCTACACCTTC.

CDR3 nucleotide sequence: TGCGCCAGCAGCCAAGAAGGGCTAGTGGTTTCAGATACGCAGTATTTT. This sequence encodes CASSQEGLVVSDTQYF. V usage is TRBV4-1 and J usage is TRBJ2-3; D unresolved. This CDR3 spans 16 amino acids. Germline loops: CDR1 MGHRA, CDR2 YSYEKL. The V gene lost 0 bases and the J gene lost 4 bases, with 14 bases spanning the gap.

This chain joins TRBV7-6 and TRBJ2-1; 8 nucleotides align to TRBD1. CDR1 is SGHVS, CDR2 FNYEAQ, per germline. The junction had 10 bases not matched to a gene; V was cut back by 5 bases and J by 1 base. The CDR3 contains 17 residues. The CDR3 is CASSPRAGTGSYNEQFF. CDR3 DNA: TGTGCCAGCAGCCCCCGCGCGGGGACAGGTTCCTACAATGAGCAGTTCTTC.

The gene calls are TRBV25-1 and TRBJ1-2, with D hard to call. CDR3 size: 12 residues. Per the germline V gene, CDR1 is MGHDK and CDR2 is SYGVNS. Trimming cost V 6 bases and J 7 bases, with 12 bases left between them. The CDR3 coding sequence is TGTGCCAGCAGCTTTCCCCTAGGTGGCTACACCTTC. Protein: CASSFPLGGYTF.

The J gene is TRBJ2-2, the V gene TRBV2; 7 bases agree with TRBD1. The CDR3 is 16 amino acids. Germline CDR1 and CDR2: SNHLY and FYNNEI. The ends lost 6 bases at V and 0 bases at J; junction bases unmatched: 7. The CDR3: CASSPEGAPNTGELFF. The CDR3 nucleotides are TGTGCCAGCAGCCCCGAGGGGGCGCCGAACACCGGGGAGCTGTTTTTT.